This entry lists 29 T cell receptor beta chains sequenced from one sample in a study of shared clonotypes between healthy human individuals. Produced via immunoSEQ multiplex PCR; TCRdb's table is partial and in-frame only. Of about 980,000 clones detected, 76% appear once; the ten largest clones hold about 1.5%. The specimen sequenced was memory CD4+ T cells sorted from blood. Noted subset: CD45RA-negative fraction. The receptors were sampled from a man younger than 35 in good health.

This clone has more than one count but fewer than ten. The chain joins TRBV6-1 to TRBJ2-2; D is unresolved. The V gene's germline CDR1 is MNHNS and CDR2 SASEGT. Trimming took off 4 bases at V and 4 bases at J, with 7 bases between the two ends. The CDR3 consists of 13 residues. CDR3 coding DNA: TGTGCCAGCAGTGCCCCGGGCACCGGGGAGCTGTTTTTT. Encoded protein: CASSAPGTGELFF.

In DNA form, the CDR3 reads TGTGCCAGCAGCCCCGACTCATGGGCTAACTATGGCTACACCTTC. It is translated as CASSPDSWANYGYTF. J is TRBJ1-2 and V is TRBV9; D not resolved. V lost 4 bases and J lost 0, with 13 bases in between. Germline CDR1 is SGDLS and CDR2 is YYNGEE. The CDR3 is made up of 15 amino acids.

The chain has TRBV5-1 and TRBJ2-7; TRBD1 aligns across 9 bases. With V trimmed by 0 bases and J by 4 bases, 8 bases remained unmatched. The germline V gene has CDR1 SGHRS and CDR2 YFSETQ. The CDR3 is made up of 16 amino acids. The CDR3, as DNA: TGCGCCAGCAGCTTGGGACCTACAGGGGGCAATTACGAGCAGTACTTC. Translated: CASSLGPTGGNYEQYF.

The V and J genes are TRBV5-1 and TRBJ2-4; possible D gene TRBD2, 5 bases. Deletions cut 9 bases from V and 0 bases from J, with 13 bases between. This CDR3 spans 14 amino acids. The germline V gene has CDR1 SGHRS and CDR2 YFSETQ. The CDR3 DNA is TGCGCCACCCCCCCAGAGGGAGCCAAAAACATTCAGTACTTC. It codes for CATPPEGAKNIQYF.

This chain links TRBV30 with TRBJ1-2; no reliable D call. The ends were cut back, 3 bases at V and 0 bases at J, with 14 bases in the middle. CDR1 and CDR2 (germline): GTSNPN, SVGIG (reference sequence). The CDR3 is made up of 15 amino acids. Here the CDR3 DNA reads TGTGCCTGGAGAGGGTTGGGCATTCCTAACTATGGCTACACCTTC. Its translation is CAWRGLGIPNYGYTF.

The chain recombines TRBV28 with TRBJ1-5; D is perhaps TRBD1 (6 bases). There are 15 residues in the CDR3. V shed 5 bases and J shed 2 bases, with 13 bases lying between them. Per germline, CDR1 MDHEN and CDR2 SYDVKM. The CDR3 protein is CASSPGGGGNQPQHF. As DNA, the CDR3 is TGTGCCAGCAGTCCCGGGGGGGGCGGCAATCAGCCCCAGCATTTT. Full variable domain (rest looked up from reference TRBV28 and TRBJ1-5): DVKVTQSSRYLVKRTGEKVFLECVQDMDHENMFWYRQDPGLGLRLIYFSYDVKMKEKGDIPEGYSVSREKKERFSLILESASTNQTSMYLCASSPGGGGNQPQHFGDGTRLSIL.

This clone was seen a handful of times. Other DNA sequences in this specimen translate into the identical CDR3. This chain connects TRBV2 to TRBJ2-2; maybe TRBD1 (6 bases). From germline, CDR1 is SNHLY and CDR2 FYNNEI. This CDR3 is built from 14 residues. The V end lost 4 bases, the J end lost 1 base, and 7 bases lay between the germline ends. CDR3: CASSAQGNTGELFF. CDR3 bases: TGTGCCAGCAGTGCACAGGGGAACACCGGGGAGCTGTTTTTT.

This chain links TRBV4-1 with TRBJ2-3; perhaps TRBD2 as D (5 bases). V shed 3 bases and J shed 2 bases, with 18 bases lying between them. This CDR3 is built from 17 residues. Germline V CDR1 and CDR2: MGHRA, YSYEKL. This CDR3 is CASSQHTFGDTTDTQYF. The DNA of the CDR3 is TGCGCCAGCAGCCAGCACACCTTCGGGGATACCACAGATACGCAGTATTTT.

The genes are TRBV25-1 and TRBJ2-7; TRBD2 aligns across 7 bases. J gave up 6 bases and V 3 bases, and 8 bases lay outside the gene matches. CDR1 is MGHDK, CDR2 SYGVNS, per germline. The CDR3 has 14 residues. The CDR3 reads CASSEVGGSFEQYF. CDR3 coding DNA: TGTGCCAGCAGTGAGGTTGGCGGGAGTTTCGAGCAGTACTTC.

The chain employs TRBV11-3 and TRBJ1-1, with 7 bases lining up with TRBD1. The V segment lost 6 bases and the J segment 3 bases; nucleotides outside the gene matches: 10. Germline V gene sequence: CDR1 SGHNT, CDR2 YENEEA. The CDR3 has 15 amino acids. CDR3 DNA: TGTGCCAGCAGGCAGAGATACAGGGGAGACACTGAAGCTTTCTTT. Translation gives CASRQRYRGDTEAFF. Drawing the rest from reference TRBV11-3 and TRBJ1-1, the complete variable domain is EAGVVQSPRYKIIEKKQPVAFWCNPISGHNTLYWYLQNLGQGPELLIRYENEEAVDDSQLPKDRFSAERLKGVDSTLKIQPAELGDSAVYLCASRQRYRGDTEAFFGQGTRLTVV.

The rearrangement uses TRBV4-1 and TRBJ1-1; possible D gene TRBD1, 5 bases. The CDR3 consists of 16 residues. Trimming removed 0 bases from V and 1 base from J, with 12 bases in between. From germline, CDR1 is MGHRA and CDR2 YSYEKL. CDR3 loop: CASSQDRARANTEAFF. DNA of the CDR3: TGCGCCAGCAGCCAAGACAGGGCCCGAGCGAACACTGAAGCTTTCTTT.

In its sample, this clone was seen a few times. The chain uses TRBV5-4 and TRBJ2-7; D may be TRBD2 (6 bases). The CDR3 extends over 14 amino acids. The ends were cut back, 4 bases at V and 2 bases at J, with 13 bases in the middle. Looked up from germline, CDR1 is SGHNT and CDR2 is YYREEE (reference sequence). The CDR3 protein is CASSAGTGAYEQYF. DNA of the CDR3: TGTGCCAGCAGCGCCGGGACGGGGGCCTACGAGCAGTACTTC.

The J gene is TRBJ2-5, the V gene TRBV30; the match to TRBD1 covers 8 bases. V trimming: 3 bases; J trimming: 5 bases; junction bases outside the gene matches: 11. This CDR3 spans 15 amino acids. Germline V gene lookup returns CDR1 GTSNPN and CDR2 SVGIG (reference sequence). CDR3 nucleotides: TGTGCCTGGAGCCAAGGACAGGGTGCCGTGGAGACCCAGTACTTC. Amino acids: CAWSQGQGAVETQYF.

This chain connects TRBV5-1 to TRBJ1-6, with a tentative D call TRBD1 (5 bases). This CDR3 is built from 15 residues. Looked up from germline, CDR1 is SGHRS and CDR2 is YFSETQ. Trimming cost V 1 base and J 9 bases, with 14 bases left between them. CDR3 sequence reads: CASSLQGGIGSPLHF. The CDR3 coding sequence is TGCGCCAGCAGCTTGCAGGGAGGAATCGGTTCACCCCTCCACTTT.

This rearrangement joins TRBV5-1 to TRBJ1-3; no reliable D call. The germline gives CDR1 SGHRS, CDR2 YFSETQ. The V and J ends lost 0 bases and 4 bases respectively, with 8 bases between them. The CDR3 has 14 residues. DNA of the CDR3: TGCGCCAGCAGCTTGGCGGGCCCCGGAAACACCATATATTTT. It is translated as CASSLAGPGNTIYF.

This sequence joins TRBV19 and TRBJ2-7; a weak D match, TRBD2 (6 bases). Germline assignment: CDR1 LNHDA and CDR2 SQIVND (reference sequence). V gave up 6 bases and J gave up 5 bases, with 11 bases separating them. The CDR3 is made up of 12 amino acids. CDR3 sequence: CASSRGGDEQYF. Written as DNA, the CDR3 is TGTGCCAGTAGCCGCGGAGGGGACGAGCAGTACTTC.

This sequence joins TRBV10-2 and TRBJ2-7; the D is unclear. This CDR3 is 15 amino acids long. Trimming removed 2 bases from V and 2 bases from J, with 13 bases in between. Germline CDR1 is WSHSY and CDR2 is SAAADI. The CDR3 protein is CASSEKREIAYEQYF. CDR3 bases: TGCGCCAGCAGTGAGAAGCGTGAGATAGCCTACGAGCAGTACTTC.

In its sample, this clone was seen many times. The gene calls are TRBV30 and TRBJ2-7, with D perhaps matching TRBD1 or TRBD2 (5 bases each). V lost 4 bases, J lost 2 bases, and 15 bases lay in between. CDR3 length: 14 residues. Looked up from germline, CDR1 is GTSNPN and CDR2 is SVGIG (reference sequence). CDR3 in DNA: TGTGCCTGGAAGGCAGGGACCATGACCTACGAGCAGTACTTC. As protein: CAWKAGTMTYEQYF.

This chain links TRBV4-2 with TRBJ1-3, with unresolved D. Trimming left V 0 bases short and J 0 bases short, with 9 bases between. Germline values: CDR1 LGHNA, CDR2 YNFKEQ. This CDR3 is built from 16 residues. The CDR3 here is CASSQDQANSGNTIYF. CDR3 DNA: TGTGCCAGCAGCCAAGATCAGGCCAACTCTGGAAACACCATATATTTT.

V is TRBV5-3 and J is TRBJ1-2, with 9 bases matching TRBD1. TRBV5-3 is sorted into the ORF group, with uncertain function. V gave up 0 bases and J gave up 3 bases; unmatched junction bases: 3. The CDR3 contains 15 residues. CDR3 sequence (DNA): TGTGCCAGAAGCTTGGACAGGGGGCATGACTATGGCTACACCTTC. Amino acids: CARSLDRGHDYGYTF.

This clone was picked up a small number of times. The genes are TRBV4-3 and TRBJ2-1; TRBD2 matches at 12 bases. Trimming removed 0 bases from V and 6 bases from J; junction bases left unmatched: 6. The germline gives CDR1 LGHNA, CDR2 YSLEER. The CDR3 has 17 residues. In nucleotides, the CDR3 is TGCGCCAGCAGCCAAGATATGACTAGCGGGAGCATCAATGAGCAGTTCTTC. Its protein is CASSQDMTSGSINEQFF.

The V call is TRBV12-5, the J call TRBJ2-3; D possibly corresponds to TRBD2 (6 bases). The germline CDR1 and CDR2 sequences are LGHNT and FRNRAP. The CDR3 extends over 15 amino acids. V was shortened by 0 bases and J by 2 bases, with 9 bases between the two germline ends. The CDR3 spells CASGLVEGITDTQYF. The CDR3, as DNA: TGTGCTAGTGGTTTGGTGGAGGGGATCACAGATACGCAGTATTTT.

The chain joins TRBV4-1 to TRBJ1-2, with D hard to call. The CDR3 runs to 15 residues. The V end lost 3 bases, the J end lost 2 bases, and 13 bases lay between the germline ends. Per the germline V gene, CDR1 is MGHRA and CDR2 is YSYEKL. The CDR3 bases are TGCGCCAGCAGCCAGCGCGGGGAAAGGAACTATGGCTACACCTTC. This codes for CASSQRGERNYGYTF.

This chain joins TRBV19 and TRBJ1-1; D is possibly TRBD1 (5 bases). Looked up from germline, CDR1 is LNHDA and CDR2 is SQIVND (reference sequence). This CDR3 has 14 amino acids. V lost 2 bases to trimming and J lost 1 base, with 8 bases between them. The CDR3 DNA reads TGTGCCAGTAGTATACGTCAGGGGAACACTGAAGCTTTCTTT. Amino acid sequence: CASSIRQGNTEAFF.

The chain links TRBV5-6 to TRBJ1-1; weak D call: TRBD1 (5 bases). Germline loops: CDR1 SGHDT, CDR2 YYEEEE. The CDR3 extends over 16 amino acids. The V gene lost 0 bases and the J gene lost 0 bases, with 12 bases spanning the gap. The CDR3 is CASSLGAGRMNTEAFF. Written as DNA, the CDR3 is TGTGCCAGCAGCTTGGGCGCGGGGCGTATGAACACTGAAGCTTTCTTT.

The gene calls are TRBV29-1 and TRBJ2-1; D might be TRBD1 or TRBD2, each matching 5 bases. The CDR3 has 17 residues. Per germline, CDR1 SQVTM and CDR2 ANQGSEA. With 3 bases removed from V and 2 bases from J, the gap between germline ends came to 20 bases. CDR3 residues: CSVDGSRGGRTYNEQFF. CDR3 in DNA: TGCAGCGTTGACGGATCCCGGGGCGGCAGGACCTACAATGAGCAGTTCTTC.

This chain connects TRBV5-4 to TRBJ2-1; 10 nucleotides align to TRBD1. The CDR3 has 15 amino acids. The germline gives CDR1 SGHNT, CDR2 YYREEE (reference sequence). J lost 4 bases, V lost 2 bases, and 3 bases had no gene match. CDR3 bases: TGTGCCAGCAGCTTCGGACAGGGGGAGTACAATGAGCAGTTCTTC. It specifies CASSFGQGEYNEQFF.

The chain employs TRBV7-2 and TRBJ2-3, with D perhaps TRBD2 (7 bases). V lost 4 bases and J lost 4, with 18 bases in between. This CDR3 comprises 16 residues. Germline values: CDR1 SGHTA, CDR2 FQGNSA. The CDR3 DNA is TGTGCCAGCAGCTCAACCTTAGAGGGGGGGGCAGATACGCAGTATTTT. This translates into CASSSTLEGGADTQYF.

The chain carries TRBV21-1 and TRBJ1-5; the listed D gene, TRBD1, was not tested against the DNA. TRBV21-1 is listed as a pseudogene. The CDR3 is 16 residues long. CDR3 amino acids: CASNRGLIQSNQPQHF. The DNA of the CDR3 is TGTGCCAGCAATAGGGGCTTGATTCAGAGCAATCAGCCCCAGCATTTT.